Included here is one T cell receptor (beta chain) sequence, with context. The target antigen is unknown. This sample stems from a study of graft-versus-host responses after intestinal transplantation. About the study: Recipients got multivisceral, liver-intestinal, or isolated intestinal transplants. Overall study results and limits: GvH clones occurred in recipient marrow; some first appeared in ileum or blood. Early post-transplant declines in HvG were associated with peak levels of circulating GvH clones.

Here immunoSEQ multiplex PCR was the method, and the copy in TCRdb shows in-frame clones only, minus some. The repertoire holds 85,000 to 100,000 clones, with about 92% as singletons. The length of the CDR3 is 19 residues. J is TRBJ1-2 and V is TRBV21-1. TRBV21-1 is a pseudogene. The specimen comprised unstimulated CD8+ T cells sorted from spleen or lymph node cells, sampled before intestinal transplant. This receptor was taken from a human donor who received an intestinal transplant. The DNA of the CDR3 is TGTGCCAGCAGCAAGGAAAGTAAGGAGGTACCCGGGCCTTACTATGGCTACACCTTC. This translates into CASSKESKEVPGPYYGYTF.